A single sample is the source of the 21 T cell receptor beta chains below, sequenced in a study of blood T cells in healthy people across ages. The second PCR ran roughly 6 to 12 cycles with a sample-barcoded 5' primer and J-beta primers. TCRdb reanalysed the 5' RACE reads using MiXCR and keeps one entry per CDR3 protein. In the table there are approximately 770,000 distinct CDR3 sequences, nearly 60% of which are singletons. The sample consisted of blood. All receptors derive from a man aged 25-45 years in good health.

The chain employs TRBV5-6 and TRBJ2-7; 7 nucleotides align to TRBD2. The germline V gene encodes CDR1 SGHDT and CDR2 YYEEEE. With 0 bases clipped from V and 2 bases from J, the junction kept 8 bases outside the gene matches. The CDR3 has 16 residues. The CDR3 DNA follows: TGTGCCAGCAGCTTGGATTTCGGGACTAACACCTACGAGCAGTACTTC. Translating it yields CASSLDFGTNTYEQYF.

This clonotype has ten or more counts. V is TRBV4-2 and J is TRBJ2-7; no definite D call. Looked up from germline, CDR1 is LGHNA and CDR2 is YNFKEQ. This CDR3 has 13 residues. V lost 4 bases and J lost 0, with 7 bases in between. The CDR3 loop reads CASSRGGSYEQYF. The CDR3 DNA reads TGTGCCAGCAGCCGCGGCGGCTCCTACGAGCAGTACTTC.

This clonotype has a single count. V usage is TRBV9 and J usage is TRBJ2-7, with 10 positions matching TRBD2. CDR1 and CDR2 (germline): SGDLS, YYNGEE. There are 15 residues in the CDR3. V trimming: 4 bases; J trimming: 2 bases; junction bases outside the gene matches: 6. CDR3 sequence: CASSSGTSAAYEQYF. DNA of the CDR3: TGTGCCAGCAGCTCCGGGACTAGCGCAGCCTACGAGCAGTACTTC.

A few counts support this clonotype. CDR3 coding DNA: TGCGCCAGCAGCTTGGAGGTGGGTCGAATATACAATGAGCAGTTCTTC. Its protein is CASSLEVGRIYNEQFF. V is TRBV5-1 and J is TRBJ2-1; D is unclear. Trimming left V 0 bases short and J 4 bases short, with 14 bases between. The germline gives CDR1 SGHRS, CDR2 YFSETQ. The CDR3 contains 16 residues.

This chain uses TRBV3-1 with TRBJ2-4; TRBD2 aligns across 12 bases. Trimming cost V 0 bases and J 13 bases; bases outside gene matches: 10. Germline-derived CDR1 and CDR2 are LGHDT and YNNKEL (reference sequence). The CDR3 extends over 16 amino acids. The CDR3 loop reads CASSQDRLAGVGEQYF. CDR3 nucleotides: TGTGCCAGCAGCCAAGACCGACTAGCGGGAGTGGGGGAGCAGTACTTC.

J is TRBJ1-4 and V is TRBV7-9, with 10 bases identical to TRBD1. V dropped 4 bases and J dropped 8; count of bases not matched to a gene: 4. The germline CDR1 and CDR2 sequences are SEHNR and FQNEAQ (reference sequence). CDR3 length equals 14 residues. CDR3 sequence reads: CASSSDRGPEKLFF. The CDR3 DNA is TGTGCCAGCAGCTCCGACAGGGGGCCCGAAAAACTGTTTTTT.

This sequence joins TRBV4-2 and TRBJ2-1, with D perhaps TRBD2 (6 bases). Trimming stripped 0 bases from V and 7 bases from J, with 16 bases between. The CDR3 spans 16 residues. CDR1 and CDR2 from the germline V gene are LGHNA and YNFKEQ. This chain's CDR3 is CASSQEWEEGLNEQFF. The CDR3 DNA sequence: TGTGCCAGCAGCCAAGAATGGGAGGAGGGCCTTAATGAGCAGTTCTTC.

This clonotype was detected only a few times. The chain joins TRBV7-2 to TRBJ2-5, with 13 nucleotides matching TRBD2. The J segment lost 2 bases and the V segment lost 5 bases, leaving 2 bases of the junction unmatched. This CDR3 is 15 amino acids long. Germline V gene lookup returns CDR1 SGHTA and CDR2 FQGNSA. The CDR3 DNA reads TGTGCCAGCAGCCGGACTAGCGGGAGTCAAGAGACCCAGTACTTC. It encodes CASSRTSGSQETQYF.

The sample holds a few counts of this clonotype. CDR3 sequence (DNA): TGTGCCAGCAGTTACACCGGGACTAGTCTGTACGAGCAGTACTTC. Translated, it gives CASSYTGTSLYEQYF. The chain links TRBV6-2 or TRBV6-3 to TRBJ2-7; 8 positions agree with TRBD2. V lost 2 bases, J lost 4 bases, and 7 bases stayed unmatched. CDR3 length: 15 amino acids. The germline V gene encodes CDR1 MNHEY and CDR2 SVGEGT.

The chain uses TRBV7-9 and TRBJ1-2; unclear D gene. CDR1 and CDR2 from the germline V gene are SEHNR and FQNEAQ (reference sequence). The CDR3 runs 13 residues. Trimming removed 2 bases from V and 4 bases from J, with 8 bases in between. The chain's CDR3 is CASSLPPIYGYTF. The CDR3, as DNA: TGTGCCAGCAGCTTACCCCCGATCTATGGCTACACCTTC. The full variable domain, in which reference TRBV7-9 and TRBJ1-2 provide the parts outside the CDR3, is DTGVSQNPRHKITKRGQNVTFRCDPISEHNRLYWYRQTLGQGPEFLTYFQNEAQLEKSRLLSDRFSAERPKGSFSTLEIQRTEQGDSAMYLCASSLPPIYGYTFGSGTRLTVV.

The V gene is TRBV25-1, the J gene TRBJ2-7, with D perhaps given as TRBD1 or TRBD2 (5 bases each). The CDR3 has 14 residues. CDR1 and CDR2 from the germline V gene are MGHDK and SYGVNS. With 3 bases removed from V and 4 bases from J, the gap between germline ends came to 13 bases. The CDR3 spells CASSDPGTMYEQYF. CDR3 DNA sequence: TGTGCCAGCAGTGACCCTGGGACGATGTACGAGCAGTACTTC.

The chain employs TRBV27 and TRBJ2-7, with TRBD2 matching 7 bases. The CDR3 is 15 amino acids. J was trimmed by 3 bases and V by 4 bases; bases with no gene match: 9. Germline V gene lookup returns CDR1 MNHEY and CDR2 SMNVEV (reference sequence). Here the CDR3 reads CASSWIETSNYEQYF. For the CDR3, the DNA is TGTGCCAGCAGTTGGATCGAGACTAGCAACTACGAGCAGTACTTC.

This clonotype was detected a few times. The V gene is TRBV29-1, the J gene TRBJ2-5, with unresolved D. The CDR3 spans 12 residues. The germline V and J ends were trimmed by 6 bases and 6 bases, with 14 bases remaining between them. In germline, CDR1 is SQVTM, CDR2 ANQGSEA. The CDR3 DNA reads as TGCAGCGTGTACAACTTAGGCCAGACCCAGTACTTC. Residues: CSVYNLGQTQYF. The full variable domain, completed using reference TRBV29-1 and TRBJ2-5, is SAVISQKPSRDICQRGTSLTIQCQVDSQVTMMFWYRQQPGQSLTLIATANQGSEATYESGFVIDKFPISRPNLTFSTLTVSNMSPEDSSIYLCSVYNLGQTQYFGPGTRLLVL.

This clonotype has just a few counts. The J gene is TRBJ2-5, the V gene TRBV10-1; D possibly corresponds to TRBD2 (6 bases). Trimming stripped 3 bases from V and 2 bases from J, with 13 bases between. The length of the CDR3 is 15 residues. The germline V gene encodes CDR1 WNHNN and CDR2 SYGVQD (reference sequence). Here the CDR3 DNA reads TGCGCCAGCAGTGATGGCGGGGTTACGCAAGAGACCCAGTACTTC. Translation: CASSDGGVTQETQYF.

The rearrangement uses TRBV5-1 and TRBJ2-7, with unresolved D. V was shortened by 3 bases and J by 2 bases, with 24 bases between the two germline ends. Germline lookup yields CDR1 SGHRS and CDR2 YFSETQ. This CDR3 is built from 18 residues. The CDR3 DNA follows: TGCGCCAGCAGCTCACGGCCTTCTACTGCTGGGGTAACCTACGAGCAGTACTTC. Encoded protein: CASSSRPSTAGVTYEQYF.

The chain combines TRBV9 with TRBJ1-2; D possibly corresponds to TRBD1 (6 bases). Germline values: CDR1 SGDLS, CDR2 YYNGEE. The CDR3 covers 15 residues. The V and J ends lost 3 bases and 6 bases respectively, with 18 bases between them. CDR3 bases: TGTGCCAGCAGCGCTCGGGACACAAGACGGGATGGCTACACCTTC. Its translation is CASSARDTRRDGYTF.

This chain uses TRBV6-6 with TRBJ2-5; D not resolved. CDR3 length: 14 residues. V was shortened by 0 bases and J by 5 bases, with 10 bases between the two germline ends. Looked up from germline, CDR1 is MNHNY and CDR2 is SVGAGI (reference sequence). The CDR3 nucleotides read TGTGCCAGCAGTTACTCGCCGTATTCGGAGACCCAGTACTTC. It translates to CASSYSPYSETQYF.

The genes are TRBV14 and TRBJ2-7; perhaps TRBD2 as D (5 bases). The CDR3 contains 14 residues. V lost 5 bases and J lost 0, with 11 bases in between. The germline CDR1 and CDR2 sequences are SGHDN and FVKESK. CDR3 sequence reads: CASSTAEISYEQYF. The CDR3 nucleotides are TGTGCCAGCAGCACAGCGGAGATCTCCTACGAGCAGTACTTC. The entire variable domain, with the rest obtained from reference TRBV14 and TRBJ2-7, is as follows: EAGVTQFPSHSVIEKGQTVTLRCDPISGHDNLYWYRRVMGKEIKFLLHFVKESKQDESGMPNNRFLAERTGGTYSTLKVQPAELEDSGVYFCASSTAEISYEQYFGPGTRLTVT.

The J gene is TRBJ2-7, the V gene TRBV29-1; 8 nucleotides align to TRBD1. V shed 6 bases and J 7 bases; nucleotides not matched to a gene: 8. Germline assignment: CDR1 SQVTM and CDR2 ANQGSEA. This CDR3 is built from 12 residues. This chain's CDR3 is CSVRQGSVEQYF. The CDR3 DNA is TGCAGCGTAAGACAGGGGAGCGTTGAGCAGTACTTC.

The rearrangement joins TRBV7-3 to TRBJ2-5; the match to TRBD2 covers 7 bases. Germline-derived CDR1 and CDR2 are SGHTA and FQGTGA. V gave up 10 bases and J gave up 2 bases; unmatched junction bases: 10. This CDR3 region has 14 residues. The CDR3 DNA reads TGTGCCACCAAACCCGCGGGAGAGCAAGAGACCCAGTACTTC. As protein: CATKPAGEQETQYF. The complete variable domain, with remaining parts taken from reference TRBV7-3 and TRBJ2-5, reads GAGVSQTPSNKVTEKGKYVELRCDPISGHTALYWYRQSLGQGPEFLIYFQGTGAADDSGLPNDRFFAVRPEGSVSTLKIQRTERGDSAVYLCATKPAGEQETQYFGPGTRLLVL.

V usage is TRBV7-2 and J usage is TRBJ2-5; TRBD2 aligns across 9 bases. The tail of the sequence fits TRBJ2-7 better, so the J call may be wrong. The CDR3 contains 15 residues. Germline V gene sequence: CDR1 SGHTA, CDR2 FQGNSA. The CDR3 sequence: CASSWIAGVVYEQYF. The CDR3 region has the DNA TGTGCCAGCAGCTGGATAGCGGGAGTGGTCTACGAGCAGTACTTC.